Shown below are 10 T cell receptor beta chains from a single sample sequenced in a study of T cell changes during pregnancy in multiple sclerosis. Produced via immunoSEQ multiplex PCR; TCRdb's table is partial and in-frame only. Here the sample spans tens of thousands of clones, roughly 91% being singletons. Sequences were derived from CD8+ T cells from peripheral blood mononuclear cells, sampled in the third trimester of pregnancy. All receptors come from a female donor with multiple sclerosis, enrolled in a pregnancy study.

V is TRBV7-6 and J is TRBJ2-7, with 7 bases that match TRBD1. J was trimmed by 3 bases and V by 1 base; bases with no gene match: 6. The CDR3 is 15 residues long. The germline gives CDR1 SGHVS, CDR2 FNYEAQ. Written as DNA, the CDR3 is TGTGCCAGCAGCTTAGAAAGGACAGGAGGCTACGAGCAGTACTTC. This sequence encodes CASSLERTGGYEQYF.

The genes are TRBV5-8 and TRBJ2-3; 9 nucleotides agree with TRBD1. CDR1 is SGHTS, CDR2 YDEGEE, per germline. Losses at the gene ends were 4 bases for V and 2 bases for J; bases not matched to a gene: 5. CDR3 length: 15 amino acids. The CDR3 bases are TGTGCCAGCAGCCCGGGACAGGGTATCACAGATACGCAGTATTTT. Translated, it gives CASSPGQGITDTQYF.

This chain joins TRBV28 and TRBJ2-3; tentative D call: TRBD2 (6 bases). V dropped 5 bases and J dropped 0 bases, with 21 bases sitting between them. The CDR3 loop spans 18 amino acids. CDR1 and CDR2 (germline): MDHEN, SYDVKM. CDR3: CASSPYPRLASSTDTQYF. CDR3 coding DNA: TGTGCCAGCAGTCCCTACCCGAGGCTAGCGTCTAGCACAGATACGCAGTATTTT.

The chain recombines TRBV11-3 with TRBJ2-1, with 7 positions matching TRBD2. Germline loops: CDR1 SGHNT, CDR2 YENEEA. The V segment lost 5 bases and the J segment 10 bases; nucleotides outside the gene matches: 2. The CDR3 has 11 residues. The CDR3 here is CASSGGDEQFF. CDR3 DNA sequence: TGTGCCAGCAGCGGGGGGGACGAGCAGTTCTTC. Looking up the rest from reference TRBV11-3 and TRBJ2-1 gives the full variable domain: EAGVVQSPRYKIIEKKQPVAFWCNPISGHNTLYWYLQNLGQGPELLIRYENEEAVDDSQLPKDRFSAERLKGVDSTLKIQPAELGDSAVYLCASSGGDEQFFGPGTRLTVL.

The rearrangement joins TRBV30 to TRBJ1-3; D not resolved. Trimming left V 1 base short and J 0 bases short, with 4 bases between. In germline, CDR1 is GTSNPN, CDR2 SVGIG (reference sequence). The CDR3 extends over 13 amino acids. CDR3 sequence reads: CAWSAGSGNTIYF. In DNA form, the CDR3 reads TGTGCCTGGAGTGCAGGCTCTGGAAACACCATATATTTT. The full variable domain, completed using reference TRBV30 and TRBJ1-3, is SQTIHQWPATLVQPVGSPLSLECTVEGTSNPNLYWYRQAAGRGLQLLFYSVGIGQISSEVPQNLSASRPQDRQFILSSKKLLLSDSGFYLCAWSAGSGNTIYFGEGSWLTVV.

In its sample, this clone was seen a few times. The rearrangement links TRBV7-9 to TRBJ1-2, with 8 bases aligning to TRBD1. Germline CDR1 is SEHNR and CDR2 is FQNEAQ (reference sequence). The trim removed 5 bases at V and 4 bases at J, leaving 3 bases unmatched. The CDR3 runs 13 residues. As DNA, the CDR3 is TGTGCCAGCAGCCTTGGACAGGGCTATGGCTACACCTTC. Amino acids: CASSLGQGYGYTF.

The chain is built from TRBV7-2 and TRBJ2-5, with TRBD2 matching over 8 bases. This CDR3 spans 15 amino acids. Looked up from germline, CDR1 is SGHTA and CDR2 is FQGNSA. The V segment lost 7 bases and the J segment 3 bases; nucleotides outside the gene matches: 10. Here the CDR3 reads CASTTLAGRKETQYF. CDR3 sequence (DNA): TGTGCCAGCACCACCTTAGCGGGAAGGAAAGAGACCCAGTACTTC.

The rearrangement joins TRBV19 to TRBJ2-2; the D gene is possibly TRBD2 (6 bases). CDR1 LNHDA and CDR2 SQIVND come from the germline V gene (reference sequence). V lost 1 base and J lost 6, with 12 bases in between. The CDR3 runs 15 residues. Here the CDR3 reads CASSIAHWGAGELFF. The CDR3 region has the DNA TGTGCCAGTAGTATAGCCCACTGGGGGGCCGGGGAGCTGTTTTTT.

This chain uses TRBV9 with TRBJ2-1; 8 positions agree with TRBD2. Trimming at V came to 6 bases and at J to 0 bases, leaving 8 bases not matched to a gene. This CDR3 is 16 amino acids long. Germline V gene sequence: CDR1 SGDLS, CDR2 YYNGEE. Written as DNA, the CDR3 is TGTGCCAGCAACGGGGGGGACCCGCGCTCCTACAATGAGCAGTTCTTC. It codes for CASNGGDPRSYNEQFF.

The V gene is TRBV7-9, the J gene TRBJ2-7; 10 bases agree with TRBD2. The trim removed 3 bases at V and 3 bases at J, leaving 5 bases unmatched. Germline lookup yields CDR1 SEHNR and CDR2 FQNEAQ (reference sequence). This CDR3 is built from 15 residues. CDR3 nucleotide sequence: TGTGCCAGCAGCTTCTCTAGCGGGAGTCACTACGAGCAGTACTTC. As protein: CASSFSSGSHYEQYF. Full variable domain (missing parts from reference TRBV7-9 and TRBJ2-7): DTGVSQNPRHKITKRGQNVTFRCDPISEHNRLYWYRQTLGQGPEFLTYFQNEAQLEKSRLLSDRFSAERPKGSFSTLEIQRTEQGDSAMYLCASSFSSGSHYEQYFGPGTRLTVT.